This is a list of T cell receptor beta chains from one sample in a study of blood T cell repertoires in COVID-19. Assay: immunoSEQ multiplex PCR; the TCRdb copy retains only in-frame clones and omits some. The table lists 90,000 to 150,000 clones, about 89% of them singletons. The sequenced sample was peripheral blood. These receptors originate from a human donor with acute or convalescent COVID-19. The donor label of this sample is uncertain. CDR3s include the opening cysteine and the closing phenylalanine or tryptophan. Fields, in order: D gene, V gene, clone size, J gene, CDR3 DNA, CDR3 protein. A D gene is named only where the DNA matches it firmly. Not all rows give a size; the values are once, few, many and, for expanded clones, a class.

TRBD1	TRBV5-6	.	TRBJ1-2	TGTGCCAGCAGCTCGGACAGGGGTAACTATGGCTACACCTTC	CASSSDRGNYGYTF
.	TRBV7-9	.	TRBJ1-4	TGTGCCAGCAGCTTAGTAGGGGATAATGAAAAACTGTTTTTT	CASSLVGDNEKLFF
.	TRBV28	.	TRBJ2-7	TGTGCCAGCAGTTTAGTGCGGTCCTACAAGTACTTC	CASSLVRSYKYF
.	TRBV2	.	TRBJ2-1	TGTGCCAGCAGTAGCCAGGGTTGGGACAATGAGCAGTTCTTC	CASSSQGWDNEQFF
TRBD1	TRBV10-3	.	TRBJ1-5	TGTGCCATCAGTGGTGACAGGGGGCTCAATCAGCCCCAGCATTTT	CAISGDRGLNQPQHF
TRBD1	TRBV30	once	TRBJ2-3	TGTGCCTGTCAAAGGACAGGGGGGATCACAGATACGCAGTATTTT	CACQRTGGITDTQYF
TRBD2	TRBV27	once	TRBJ2-7	TGTGCCAGCAGTTTATTAGGGACTAGCGGATTCTACGAGCAGTACTTC	CASSLLGTSGFYEQYF
TRBD1	TRBV7-6	.	TRBJ2-3	TGTGCCAGCAGCTCTAGGCCGGGACAGACCACAGATACGCAGTATTTT	CASSSRPGQTTDTQYF
TRBD1	TRBV5-8	.	TRBJ1-4	TGTGCCAGCAGCTCCGGGACAGGGGGCGCAATGTGGGAAAAACTGTTTTTT	CASSSGTGGAMWEKLFF
.	TRBV11-2	.	TRBJ2-1	TGTGCCAGCAGCTCATCTAGCTTCACTGAGCAGTTCTTC	CASSSSSFTEQFF
.	TRBV5-8	.	TRBJ1-2	TGTGCCAGCAGCTGGGGTGTCTCTGGGAGGGCGAGATCCAACTATGGCTACACCTTC	CASSWGVSGRARSNYGYTF
.	TRBV5-1	.	TRBJ1-1	TGCGCCAGCAGTTACGGCGGGGCGAGGTTAGCGGAAGCTTTCTTT	CASSYGGARLAEAFF
.	TRBV6-1	.	TRBJ2-7	TGTGCCAGCAGTGAAGGGGGCGTGGAGATCTACGAGCAGTACTTC	CASSEGGVEIYEQYF
.	TRBV2	.	TRBJ2-7	TGTGCCACCCAAAAGGGGATGAACGACGAGCAGTACTTC	CATQKGMNDEQYF
TRBD1	TRBV30	.	TRBJ1-5	TGTGCCTGGAGTGTAAGTAGAACCGACAGGGGCAATCAGCCCCAGCATTTT	CAWSVSRTDRGNQPQHF
.	TRBV11-1	.	TRBJ1-5	TGTGCCAGCAGCTTAGGGGGCAGACAGCCCCAGCATTTT	CASSLGGRQPQHF
.	TRBV4-1	.	TRBJ2-5	TGCGCCAGCAGCCAAGAAAGGGGTCCGTCCGCCCGAAACTCAGAGACCCAGTACTTC	CASSQERGPSARNSETQYF
.	TRBV11-1	.	TRBJ2-7	TGTGCCAGCAGCTTCGCTATATTTCCTTACGAGCAGTACTTC	CASSFAIFPYEQYF
TRBD2	TRBV7-3	.	TRBJ2-3	TGTGCCAGCAGCCAAACGGGAGGGCCGGCAGATACGCAGTATTTT	CASSQTGGPADTQYF
TRBD2	TRBV28	.	TRBJ2-1	TGTGCCAGCAGTTTATACTTTCGAGGAGTAAAAAACCCGGGACTAGCAGTCTACAATGAGCAGTTCTTC	CASSLYFRGVKNPGLAVYNEQFF
.	TRBV6-5	.	TRBJ1-5	TGTGCCAGCAGCCCAGGGCCCAGGCAGCCCCAGCATTTT	CASSPGPRQPQHF
TRBD2	TRBV28	.	TRBJ2-4	TGTGCCAGCAGTAAACAATCCTGGGATATTAGCGGGGGATTGGGTCTGGCCAAAAACATTCAGTACTTC	CASSKQSWDISGGLGLAKNIQYF
TRBD2	TRBV7-6	.	TRBJ2-3	TGTGCCAGCAGCCTACTAGCGGTAGTCACAGATACGCAGTATTTT	CASSLLAVVTDTQYF
.	TRBV4-3	.	TRBJ1-2	TGCGCCAGCAGCCAAGATTTAATTCAAGAAAGACACCAAAGATCGGGCTACACCTTC	CASSQDLIQERHQRSGYTF
.	TRBV9	.	TRBJ2-2	TGTGCCAGCAGCGCGACAGGATTGACAAACACCGGGGAGCTGTTTTTT	CASSATGLTNTGELFF
TRBD2	TRBV6-2/TRBV6-3	.	TRBJ2-7	TGTGCCAGCAGCCATGGACTAGCGGGGAGCCGGCTCTACGAGCAGTACTTC	CASSHGLAGSRLYEQYF
.	TRBV28	.	TRBJ1-1	TGTGCCAGCAGTTTATCGGCAGGGCAGGATGAAGCTTTCTTT	CASSLSAGQDEAFF
TRBD1	TRBV4-3	.	TRBJ1-6	TGCGCCAGCAGCCAAGAAGGGAGACAGGGAGGATCACCCCTCCACTTT	CASSQEGRQGGSPLHF
TRBD1	TRBV4-1	.	TRBJ1-4	TGCGCCAGCAGCCTTCTTGGGACAGGGGGGCACGAACTGTTTTTT	CASSLLGTGGHELFF
.	TRBV29-1	.	TRBJ1-1	TGCAGCGTTGAAGGGGCGAGGAACACTGAAGCTTTCTTT	CSVEGARNTEAFF
.	TRBV28	.	TRBJ1-1	TGTGCCAGCAGTATCCCAGGGGCGAGGAACACTGAAGCTTTCTTT	CASSIPGARNTEAFF
.	TRBV15	.	TRBJ1-2	TGTGCCACCAGTCGTCAGGGAACCTCGTATGGCTACACCTTC	CATSRQGTSYGYTF
.	TRBV28	once	TRBJ2-7	TGTGCCAGCAGTTTAGAGACCCCGGACAACGAGCAGTACTTC	CASSLETPDNEQYF
.	TRBV28	.	TRBJ1-5	TGTGCCAGCAGTTCCCCTCGGGTTTATCAGCCCCAGCATTTT	CASSSPRVYQPQHF
TRBD1	TRBV19	.	TRBJ1-3	TGTGCCAGTAAAAGGACAGGCGAACTGCCCGCCATATATTTT	CASKRTGELPAIYF
.	TRBV11-2	.	TRBJ1-2	TGTGCCAGCAGCACTACGACCGTTGGCTATGGCTACACCTTC	CASSTTTVGYGYTF
.	TRBV6-1	.	TRBJ2-7	TGTGCCAGCAGTGAATTCGGGTCTTGGGTCTGGGGGGAAAGCTCCTACGAGCAGTACTTC	CASSEFGSWVWGESSYEQYF
.	TRBV28	.	TRBJ2-7	TGTGCCAGCAGTTTCAGGGATCCGAACGAGCAGTACTTC	CASSFRDPNEQYF
TRBD2	TRBV13	.	TRBJ2-2	TGTGCCAGCAGCTCGAAGCGGGGGGGGAAGCTGTTTTTT	CASSSKRGGKLFF
TRBD1	TRBV30	once	TRBJ1-6	TGTGCCTGGGGCGTCCGCGCAGGGGGTTTTAGCTCACCCCTCCACTTT	CAWGVRAGGFSSPLHF